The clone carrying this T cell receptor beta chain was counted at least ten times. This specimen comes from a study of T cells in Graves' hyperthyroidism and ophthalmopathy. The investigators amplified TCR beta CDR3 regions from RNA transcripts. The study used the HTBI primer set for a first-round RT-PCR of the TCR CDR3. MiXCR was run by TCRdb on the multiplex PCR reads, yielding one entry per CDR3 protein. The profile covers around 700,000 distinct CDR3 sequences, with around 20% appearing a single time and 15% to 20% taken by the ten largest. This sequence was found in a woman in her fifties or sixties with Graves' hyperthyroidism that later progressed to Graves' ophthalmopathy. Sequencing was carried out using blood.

CDR3 bases: TGTGCCAGCAGCCGGCTTTCAGTCGCAAGGAACTATGGCTACACCTTC. This encodes CASSRLSVARNYGYTF. The chain carries TRBV3-1 and TRBJ1-2, with unresolved D. The V and J ends lost 4 bases and 2 bases respectively, with 17 bases between them. Per germline, CDR1 LGHDT and CDR2 YNNKEL (reference sequence). The CDR3 has 16 amino acids.